This TCR beta chain is drawn from a study of blood T cells in healthy people across ages. General observations from the study: A roughly linear fall in TCR beta diversity per million T cells was seen with increasing age.

This CDR3 is 15 amino acids long. Germline CDR1 reads LGHNA; CDR2 reads YSLEER. With respect to this clonotype: The target antigen is unknown.

A second PCR, run for about 7 to 11 cycles, used a sample-barcoded 5' primer plus a J-beta primer mix. Via MiXCR, TCRdb re-called the 5' RACE reads, giving one row per CDR3 protein. The data show fewer than 900,000 distinct CDR3 sequences, with around 49% seen just once and 25% to 35% held by the top ten. Sequencing was done on a sample of blood. The clonotype originates from a woman aged 60-75 years in good health. The chain has TRBV4-3 and TRBJ2-5, with 7 bases aligning to TRBD1. TRBJ2-7 matches the DNA end more closely, so the J call is doubtful. CDR3 sequence: CASSQDLGQSYEQYF. The CDR3 DNA reads as TGCGCCAGCAGCCAAGATTTGGGACAGAGCTACGAGCAGTACTTC.